These T cell receptor beta chains were read from a single sample in a study of blood T cells in healthy people across ages. TCRdb itself ran the 5' RACE reads through MiXCR, one entry per CDR3 protein. This table has 1.5 million to 2 million distinct CDR3 sequences, over 25% appearing once. The sequenced sample consisted of blood. These TCRs come from a woman in her twenties or thirties in good health. Each CDR3 is given with its conserved first and last residue. D genes are given only for firm matches. Expanded clones are given a class, and other clones once, few, many or no size at all.

NA | TRBJ2-4 | NA | TRBV10-3 | TGTGCTATCAGTAACAACGGTGCCCACAATGAGCAGTACTTC | CAISNNGAHNEQYF
TRBD1 | TRBJ1-1 | NA | TRBV12-3/TRBV12-4 | TGTGCCAGCAGTCCGAACAGGGGGCAGGAGACTGAAGCTTTCTTT | CASSPNRGQETEAFF
NA | TRBJ1-4 | NA | TRBV20-1 | TGCAGTGCTAGGTGGGGGGCTATTGAAAAACGGTTTTTT | CSARWGAIEKRFF
NA | TRBJ1-2 | few | TRBV7-2 | TGTGCCAGCAGCTTAGATGGGCTGGCCTACACCTTC | CASSLDGLAYTF
TRBD1 | TRBJ2-3 | few | TRBV27 | TGTGCCAGCAGTTCGACAGGGGGCCCAGATACGCAGTATTTT | CASSSTGGPDTQYF
TRBD1 | TRBJ1-5 | few | TRBV7-2 | TGTGCCAGCAGCTTAGCAGGGGGCAGGGATCAGCCCCAGCATTTT | CASSLAGGRDQPQHF
TRBD2 | TRBJ2-7 | many | TRBV29-1 | TGCAGCGTCCTAGCGGGAGGGAGTTACGAGCAGTACTTC | CSVLAGGSYEQYF
TRBD2 | TRBJ2-5 | few | TRBV7-2 | TGTGCCAGCAGCTACAGCGGGAGGAAGGAGACCCAGTACTTC | CASSYSGRKETQYF
NA | TRBJ2-2 | NA | TRBV9 | TGTGCCAGCAGCGTAGATGTGAGGGCCGGGGAGCTGTTTTTT | CASSVDVRAGELFF
TRBD1 | TRBJ1-2 | many | TRBV6-2/TRBV6-3 | TGTGCCAGCAGTTACCTGGACAGGGATGGCTACACCTTC | CASSYLDRDGYTF
NA | TRBJ1-2 | NA | TRBV10-3 | TGTGCCATCAGTGCGGAGCCAAACTATGGCTACACCTTC | CAISAEPNYGYTF
NA | TRBJ2-3 | NA | TRBV5-6 | TGTGCCAGCAGCCTAAGGGACTGTGATACGCAGTATTTT | CASSLRDCDTQYF
TRBD2 | TRBJ2-7 | many | TRBV12-3/TRBV12-4 | TGTGCCAGCAGGATAACGGGAGGCTACGAGCAGTACTTC | CASRITGGYEQYF
NA | TRBJ2-1 | NA | TRBV12-3/TRBV12-4 | TGTGCCAGCGGGAGCGCCTACAATGAGCAGTTCTTC | CASGSAYNEQFF
NA | TRBJ1-2 | few | TRBV9 | TGTGCCAGCAGCGTAGGTCCGGGGTCGGACTATGGCTACACCTTC | CASSVGPGSDYGYTF
NA | TRBJ2-2 | NA | TRBV29-1 | TGCAGCGTTCGGTCCACAGGGACTTCGGCCGGGGAGCTGTTTTTT | CSVRSTGTSAGELFF
TRBD2 | TRBJ2-2 | few | TRBV29-1 | TGCAGCGTTGGTGGGACTAGCGGGAGCCCGAACACCGGGGAGCGGTTTTTT | CSVGGTSGSPNTGERFF
NA | TRBJ2-4 | NA | TRBV15 | TGTGCCAGTACAGGGCATCAAACGGACATTCAGTACTTC | CASTGHQTDIQYF
NA | TRBJ2-3 | few | TRBV4-2 | TGTGCCAGCGGCCAAGAAGGAAGGACAGATACGCAGTATTTT | CASGQEGRTDTQYF
TRBD2 | TRBJ2-7 | NA | TRBV20-1 | TGCAGTGCTAGCGGGGGGGACTTCTACGAGCAGTACTTC | CSASGGDFYEQYF
NA | TRBJ2-7 | NA | TRBV2 | TGTGCCAGCAGTTTCAGGGTTTCCGAGCAGTACTTC | CASSFRVSEQYF
NA | TRBJ1-2 | many | TRBV29-1 | TGCAGCGTTGAAGAAGGGGCGGGCCTGGGCTACACCTTC | CSVEEGAGLGYTF
NA | TRBJ1-4 | NA | TRBV7-6 | TGTGCCAGCAGCTTAGCTTCACAATCTGGTGAAAAACTGTTTTTT | CASSLASQSGEKLFF
TRBD1 | TRBJ2-1 | few | TRBV5-5 | TGTGCCAGCAGCTTGTTCGGGACAGTAGGGAATGAGCAGTTCTTC | CASSLFGTVGNEQFF
NA | TRBJ2-5 | many | TRBV11-2 | TGTGCCAGCAGCCAATCGGGGACTCCAGAGACCCAGTACTTC | CASSQSGTPETQYF
TRBD2 | TRBJ2-1 | few | TRBV5-1 | TGCGCCAGCAATCCCGCTAGCGGGAATGAGCAGTTCTTC | CASNPASGNEQFF
TRBD1 | TRBJ2-5 | many | TRBV29-1 | TGCAGCGTTGGCAGGGGGCAAGAGACCCAGTACTTC | CSVGRGQETQYF
TRBD2 | TRBJ2-7 | NA | TRBV18 | TGTGCCAGCTCACCTGGACTAGCGGGGGAGCTCAATGAGCAGTACTTC | CASSPGLAGELNEQYF
NA | TRBJ1-1 | few | TRBV7-6 | TGTGCCAGCAGCAGCGACGGGGAGAACACTGAAGCTTTCTTT | CASSSDGENTEAFF
TRBD2 | TRBJ2-7 | few | TRBV20-1 | TGCAGTGCTAGCTCTAGCGGGGAATTCTACGAGCAGTACTTC | CSASSSGEFYEQYF
NA | TRBJ1-1 | few | TRBV7-2 | TGTGCCAGCAGCTTATCTTCAGGCATCGGAACTGAAGCTTTCTTT | CASSLSSGIGTEAFF
NA | TRBJ2-1 | once | TRBV7-6 | TGTGCCCGCAGCGTACGGGATGAGCAGTTCTTC | CARSVRDEQFF
NA | TRBJ2-6 | few | TRBV5-1 | TGCGCCAGCAGCGCGGACTATCGAAGGGTCGTAGGGGCCAACGTCCTGACTTTC | CASSADYRRVVGANVLTF
NA | TRBJ1-5 | NA | TRBV6-6 | TGTGCCAGCAGTTACGAGGGCAGTTGGGAGCCCCAGCATTTT | CASSYEGSWEPQHF
TRBD2 | TRBJ2-7 | NA | TRBV11-2 | TGTGCCAGCAGCTTGGGAGGGTCTAGCGGGAGTTTCTCCTACAATGAGCAGTACTTC | CASSLGGSSGSFSYNEQYF
NA | TRBJ2-1 | NA | TRBV5-6 | TGTGCCAGCAGTTATTGGGGACGACGGATTGTAGGGTATGAGCAGTTCTTC | CASSYWGRRIVGYEQFF
TRBD1 | TRBJ2-3 | NA | TRBV20-1 | TGCAGTGCTCGCAAGGGCTGGGGACAGGGGACTTCCCTGCTGGTGGATACGCAGTATTTT | CSARKGWGQGTSLLVDTQYF
NA | TRBJ1-6 | NA | TRBV2 | TGTGCCAGCAGTGAAGAACAGTATAATTCACCCCTCCACTTT | CASSEEQYNSPLHF
NA | TRBJ2-7 | many | TRBV7-8 | TGTGCCAGCAGCTTACTCCGTGGCGGCAGCCGGACCGCCTACGAGCAGTACTTC | CASSLLRGGSRTAYEQYF
NA | TRBJ2-5 | few | TRBV9 | TGTGCCAGCAGCGTAGGAGGCAGTGGGGAGACCCAGTACTTC | CASSVGGSGETQYF
NA | TRBJ2-1 | NA | TRBV12-3/TRBV12-4 | TGTGCCAGCAGGGGCGAAACAAGCTCCTACAATGAGCAGTTCTTC | CASRGETSSYNEQFF
NA | TRBJ2-3 | many | TRBV9 | TGTGCCAGCAGCCCCCGGGACCACACAGATACGCAGTATTTT | CASSPRDHTDTQYF